This T cell receptor (beta chain) was recovered during a study of cytomegalovirus exposure and HLA in healthy donors. Vbeta (60) and Jbeta (13) primers were used in the PCR. The method was immunoSEQ multiplex PCR; TCRdb's version includes in-frame clones alone and lacks a portion of them. The sample carries hundreds of thousands of clones, 80% to 90% recorded once. To note about this clone: Its antigen remains unknown.

Whole-study results and caveats: An analysis done earlier found most TCR beta V segments productive about 87% or about 30% of the time. Near-uniform donor sequencing depth was presumed by presence/absence analyses. What TCR beta sequences reportedly achieved was accurate prediction of HLA-A and HLA-B alleles in most subjects.

The source is a woman aged 18-30 years in good health and CMV-seronegative. Material: PBMCs.

DNA of the CDR3: TGTGCCAGCAGCTCCCTTGTATCAGATACGCAGTATTTT. Translated, it gives CASSSLVSDTQYF. This chain joins TRBV7-3 and TRBJ2-3; no clear D gene. V was cut by 4 bases and J by 4 bases, with 9 bases left in between. CDR1 and CDR2 (germline): SGHTA, FQGTGA. The CDR3 contains 13 residues.